Listed here are 5 T cell receptor beta chains from one sample, sequenced in a study of cytomegalovirus exposure and HLA in healthy donors. PCR employed 60 Vbeta and 13 Jbeta primers. The table came from immunoSEQ multiplex PCR; TCRdb's copy has only in-frame clones and leaves some out. The profile shows about 76,000 clones, approximately 80% of them singletons. Sequenced sample: PBMCs. The receptor source for this set is a woman in her thirties in good health and CMV-seronegative.

This chain joins TRBV7-6 and TRBJ1-2, with 12 nucleotides matching TRBD1. CDR3 length: 18 amino acids. V trimming: 1 base; J trimming: 3 bases; junction bases outside the gene matches: 9. Per germline, CDR1 SGHVS and CDR2 FNYEAQ. Here the CDR3 DNA reads TGTGCCAGCAGCTTAGGTGAGGGACAGGGGGCGCGAGACTATGGCTACACCTTC. This sequence encodes CASSLGEGQGARDYGYTF.

The chain combines TRBV4-2 with TRBJ2-2; the match to TRBD1 covers 8 bases. The germline gives CDR1 LGHNA, CDR2 YNFKEQ. The CDR3 extends over 17 amino acids. The V gene end was trimmed by 2 bases and the J gene end by 7 bases; junction bases not matched to a gene: 12. CDR3 nucleotide sequence: TGTGCCAGCAGCCAAATTGGCCAGGGGGCGCCGGGCGGGGAGCTGTTTTTT. Translating it yields CASSQIGQGAPGGELFF.

The CDR3 bases are TGCGCCAGCGTGAAGGTGACAGGAGATCAAGAGACCCAGTACTTC. It translates to CASVKVTGDQETQYF. V is TRBV5-1 and J is TRBJ2-5, with D maybe TRBD1 (6 bases). CDR1 and CDR2 (germline): SGHRS, YFSETQ. The CDR3 is 15 amino acids. The V gene lost 7 bases and the J gene lost 2 bases, with 18 bases spanning the gap.

This clone was detected only once. The CDR3 reads CASSLFIVSERVLGRMNTEAFF. CDR3 bases: TGTGCCAGCAGTTTATTTATTGTAAGTGAGAGGGTCTTAGGCAGGATGAACACTGAAGCTTTCTTT. This sequence joins TRBV28 and TRBJ1-1; D uncertain. Between the trimmed V and J ends, which lost 1 base and 0 bases, there was a span of 30 bases. Germline V gives CDR1 MDHEN, CDR2 SYDVKM. The CDR3 has 22 amino acids.

The chain has TRBV5-1 and TRBJ1-1, with a possible D match to TRBD1 (6 bases). The CDR3 spans 14 residues. Trimming removed 5 bases at V and 4 bases at J, with 15 bases between. From germline, CDR1 is SGHRS and CDR2 YFSETQ. The DNA of the CDR3 is TGCGCCAGCAGACCGAACAGGGTTGGCACTGAAGCTTTCTTT. Protein product: CASRPNRVGTEAFF.